The 17 T cell receptor beta chains presented below share a single source sample, sequenced in a study of blood T cell repertoires in COVID-19 (dated by TCRdb to 2020 to 2022). The method behind the library was the immunoSEQ multiplex PCR assay. TCRdb took over this immuneACCESS table, retaining in-frame rearrangements with V and J assigned. Such tables are incomplete; in checked studies, under half of the missing clones stem from an unresolved V gene, and the remainder is unexplained. For this sample there are about 400,000 clones; approximately 86% appear just once. Approximately 2% of the sample comes from the top ten. The source material was PBMCs or T cells enriched from blood (not recorded which). These receptors were taken from a woman in her thirties or forties with acute COVID-19.

CDR3 sequence reads: CASSQQGTGDRYTF. The CDR3 bases are TGTGCCAGCAGCCAACAAGGGACAGGAGACCGCTACACCTTC. This chain uses TRBV7-9 with TRBJ1-2; 8 positions match TRBD1. Germline loops: CDR1 SEHNR, CDR2 FQNEAQ (reference sequence). The CDR3 has 14 amino acids. Trimming removed 5 bases from V and 9 bases from J; junction bases left unmatched: 11.

In its sample, this clone was seen once. This chain joins TRBV5-1 and TRBJ2-7, with 8 bases lining up with TRBD1. This CDR3 contains 16 residues. Trimming at V came to 4 bases and at J to 3 bases, leaving 12 bases not matched to a gene. Germline CDR1 and CDR2: SGHRS and YFSETQ. The CDR3 is CASSGLDREGFYEQYF. CDR3 coding DNA: TGCGCCAGCAGCGGGTTGGACAGGGAAGGGTTCTACGAGCAGTACTTC.

The V and J genes are TRBV4-1 and TRBJ2-2; 9 positions match TRBD1. This CDR3 is 16 amino acids long. The junction had 5 bases not matched to a gene; V was cut back by 2 bases and J by 4 bases. Germline CDR1 MGHRA, CDR2 YSYEKL. DNA of the CDR3: TGCGCCAGCAGCCAAAAACAGGGGGCGGGCACCGGGGAGCTGTTTTTT. Translated: CASSQKQGAGTGELFF.

This chain links TRBV7-6 with TRBJ2-3; 7 positions match TRBD2. The CDR3 is made up of 15 amino acids. V lost 2 bases to trimming and J lost 0 bases; unmatched junction nucleotides: 2. Germline V lookup: CDR1 SGHVS, CDR2 FNYEAQ. Here the CDR3 reads CASSLRSGSTDTQYF. The CDR3 nucleotides read TGTGCCAGCAGCTTACGTAGCGGGAGCACAGATACGCAGTATTTT.

V is TRBV9 and J is TRBJ1-2; 7 nucleotides line up with TRBD1. CDR1 SGDLS and CDR2 YYNGEE come from the germline V gene. The length of the CDR3 is 17 residues. The trim removed 0 bases at V and 0 bases at J, leaving 8 bases unmatched. CDR3 in amino acids: CASSVEGAGASNYGYTF. The CDR3 nucleotides are TGTGCCAGCAGCGTAGAGGGGGCAGGCGCCTCTAACTATGGCTACACCTTC.

DNA of the CDR3: TGCGCCAGCAGCTTAGGGGGTAATACCCCCTACGAGCAGTACTTC. Translation: CASSLGGNTPYEQYF. The chain uses TRBV5-1 and TRBJ2-7; tentative D call: TRBD1 (6 bases). With 2 bases removed from V and 2 bases from J, the gap between germline ends came to 14 bases. The CDR3 extends over 15 amino acids. Germline assignment: CDR1 SGHRS and CDR2 YFSETQ.

The chain has TRBV19 and TRBJ2-2, with 10 bases fitting TRBD1. The germline V gene has CDR1 LNHDA and CDR2 SQIVND (reference sequence). CDR3 length: 16 amino acids. The J segment lost 5 bases and the V segment lost 8 bases, leaving 11 bases of the junction unmatched. The CDR3: CASLTRTGGRTGELFF. The CDR3 DNA reads as TGTGCCAGTCTTACCCGGACAGGGGGAAGGACCGGGGAGCTGTTTTTT.

This chain joins TRBV19 and TRBJ2-7; 7 bases map to TRBD1. Germline V gives CDR1 LNHDA, CDR2 SQIVND (reference sequence). This CDR3 is 16 amino acids long. J gave up 1 base and V 3 bases, and 9 bases lay outside the gene matches. CDR3 DNA: TGTGCCAGTAGTATTGAGTCCAGGGGGTCTTCCTACGAGCAGTACTTC. Its protein product is CASSIESRGSSYEQYF.

The rearrangement uses TRBV24-1 and TRBJ2-1, with 7 nucleotides matching TRBD2. The germline CDR1 and CDR2 sequences are KGHDR and SFDVKD. V lost 9 bases to trimming and J lost 7 bases; unmatched junction nucleotides: 2. The CDR3 loop spans 11 amino acids. CDR3 region: CATAGGNEQFF. DNA of the CDR3: TGTGCCACCGCCGGGGGGAATGAGCAGTTCTTC.

The DNA of the CDR3 is TGTGCCAGCAGGACAGGGCACGGAAACACCATATATTTT. It specifies CASRTGHGNTIYF. This chain connects TRBV6-5 to TRBJ1-3, with 7 bases aligning to TRBD1. The CDR3 loop spans 13 amino acids. Trimming at V came to 6 bases and at J to 4 bases, leaving 3 bases not matched to a gene. Looked up from germline, CDR1 is MNHEY and CDR2 is SVGAGI.

The chain combines TRBV2 with TRBJ1-1; tentatively, D is TRBD1 (5 bases). Per the germline V gene, CDR1 is SNHLY and CDR2 is FYNNEI. The CDR3 contains 15 residues. V was clipped by 4 bases and J by 3 bases, with 15 bases between them. CDR3 loop: CASSVQDGGYTEAFF. The CDR3 coding sequence is TGTGCCAGCAGTGTCCAGGACGGGGGGTACACTGAAGCTTTCTTT. Full variable domain (outside the CDR3, taken from reference TRBV2 and TRBJ1-1): EPEVTQTPSHQVTQMGQEVILRCVPISNHLYFYWYRQILGQKVEFLVSFYNNEISEKSEIFDDQFSVERPDGSNFTLKIRSTKLEDSAMYFCASSVQDGGYTEAFFGQGTRLTVV.

This chain uses TRBV9 with TRBJ2-3; 7 bases are shared with TRBD2. CDR3 length equals 15 residues. Looked up from germline, CDR1 is SGDLS and CDR2 is YYNGEE. Trimming cost V 3 bases and J 3 bases; bases outside gene matches: 7. For the CDR3, the DNA is TGTGCCAGCAGCGAGACAAGCGGGGCGACAGATACGCAGTATTTT. Translated: CASSETSGATDTQYF.

The rearrangement links TRBV18 to TRBJ1-6; no reliable D call. V lost 2 bases and J 7 bases, leaving 9 bases between the germline ends. Germline CDR1 is KGHSH and CDR2 is LQKENI. The CDR3 sequence is 14 residues long. The CDR3 nucleotides are TGTGCCAGCTCACCAGACGGAGCAAATTCACCCCTCCACTTT. It codes for CASSPDGANSPLHF.

This clone has a single count. The genes are TRBV29-1 and TRBJ1-1; 7 bases fit TRBD1. V dropped 7 bases and J dropped 3; count of bases not matched to a gene: 5. The CDR3 has 12 residues. Per the germline V gene, CDR1 is SQVTM and CDR2 is ANQGSEA. In DNA, the CDR3 is TGCAGCGGGATAACAGGGGACACTGAAGCTTTCTTT. As protein: CSGITGDTEAFF.

The chain combines TRBV30 with TRBJ1-1; no firm D call. Trimming stripped 3 bases from V and 1 base from J, with 6 bases between. The CDR3 is made up of 12 amino acids. Germline-derived CDR1 and CDR2 are GTSNPN and SVGIG (reference sequence). CDR3 loop: CAWRAENTEAFF. The CDR3, as DNA: TGTGCCTGGAGGGCTGAGAACACTGAAGCTTTCTTT.

This chain's CDR3 is CAWIEPARGLSPLHF. CDR3 coding DNA: TGTGCCTGGATCGAACCCGCCAGGGGTCTCTCACCCCTCCACTTT. The chain has TRBV30 and TRBJ1-6; a weak D match, TRBD1 (6 bases). The CDR3 has 15 residues. Germline V gene lookup returns CDR1 GTSNPN and CDR2 SVGIG (reference sequence). Trimming removed 4 bases from V and 10 bases from J, with 20 bases in between.

This chain links TRBV2 with TRBJ2-1; 10 bases line up with TRBD2. Per the germline V gene, CDR1 is SNHLY and CDR2 is FYNNEI. This CDR3 is built from 13 residues. J lost 2 bases, V lost 10 bases, and 2 bases had no gene match. The CDR3 DNA sequence: TGTGCCACTAGCGGGGGTACCTACAATGAGCAGTTCTTC. The encoded protein is CATSGGTYNEQFF.